This TCR beta chain was observed in a study of blood T cell repertoires in COVID-19. The wider study: Both acute and convalescent COVID-19 samples were obtained from the United States, Italy and Spain.

It was during active infection that Seattle patients were enrolled and then longitudinally followed. Germline assignment: CDR1 LNHDA and CDR2 SQIVND (reference sequence). V gave up 3 bases and J gave up 4 bases, with 12 bases separating them. The CDR3 runs 14 residues. Original handling: How many nucleated cells were present was estimated from reference gene primer amplification. The assay was immunoSEQ multiplex PCR, and TCRdb's table has in-frame clones only and misses some. For V, J and clone size, that table is used; D and trimming come from the DNA. The sample gives a few hundred thousand clones, roughly 80% of which show up once; about 4.8% is in the top ten.

The V gene is TRBV19, the J gene TRBJ1-1, with unresolved D. The specimen sequenced was peripheral blood. The receptor was isolated from a woman aged 70 to 79 with COVID-19, enrolled during active disease. The CDR3 loop reads CASSILGAVTEAFF. In nucleotides, the CDR3 is TGTGCCAGTAGTATTTTGGGTGCGGTCACTGAAGCTTTCTTT.